This TCR beta chain was documented in a study of blood T cell repertoires in COVID-19. Study as a whole: T cells, B-cell-depleted T cells, or PBMCs provided the cDNA or gDNA that served as material.

Original analysis: Estimation of nucleated cell counts was performed using reference gene primer amplification. The repertoire was sequenced with immunoSEQ multiplex PCR; TCRdb's copy has only in-frame clones and lacks some. The V and J calls and the clone size are those of that table, but D and trimming were determined from the DNA. This table has hundreds of thousands of clones, about 88% appearing once. Ages ranged from roughly 18 to 100 years, with residence in under 25 US areas. Grouping used clinical history reported by participants in a survey and questionnaire. The CDR3 loop spans 15 amino acids. CDR1 is LNHDA, CDR2 SQIVND, per germline (reference sequence). Unmatched junction bases numbered 5, after V lost 7 bases and J lost 0 bases.

J is TRBJ1-5 and V is TRBV19, with TRBD1 matching over 8 bases. Sequencing used PBMCs or T cells enriched from blood (not recorded which). This clonotype originated in a woman aged 25 to 39 who had recovered from COVID-19. The CDR3 is CASKWTGPSNQPQHF. The CDR3 nucleotides are TGTGCCAGTAAGTGGACAGGGCCTAGCAATCAGCCCCAGCATTTT.